This TCR beta chain was retrieved from a study of blood T cell repertoires in COVID-19. Trimming removed 4 bases from V and 5 bases from J, with 15 bases in between. Germline-derived CDR1 and CDR2 are MDHEN and SYDVKM. This CDR3 is built from 14 residues. TCRdb keeps only in-frame clones here, not all; method: immunoSEQ multiplex PCR. In the table there are around 160,000 clones, approximately 86% of which are singletons. The TCR sequence derives from a woman aged 35 to 49 with active or convalescent COVID-19. The chain links TRBV28 to TRBJ2-7; possible D gene TRBD1, 6 bases. Sequencing was done on a sample of peripheral blood. For the CDR3, the DNA is TGTGCCAGCAGTTCACCCAGGGGTCCCCACGAGCAGTACTTC. This codes for CASSSPRGPHEQYF.